Shown below are 30 T cell receptor beta chains from a single sample sequenced in a study of molecular identifiers for immune sequencing clone quantification (dated by TCRdb to 2016 to 2019). The method was PCR. Reads for this sample came from a NextSeq 500. Through fastp at Q25 and MiXCR, TCRdb rebuilt clones from the public reads, retaining in-frame beta chains. Here each entry gathers all rows of one CDR3 protein and keeps the most common genes and DNA. This sample gives 75,000 to 95,000 distinct CDR3 sequences in total; 20% to 25% of them show up just once. The ten largest clones represent approximately 0.78% of the sample. Sequenced input: naive CD8+ T cells from blood, with Jurkat cell RNA spiked in. Interpreted using the paper, the cell subset or site label stands for: FACS-sorted CD8+CD4-CCR7+CD45RA+ naive T cells. These receptors all come from a human donor in good health. Some libraries in this study had Jurkat cell RNA spiked in.

This clonotype appeared many times. The V call is TRBV27, the J call TRBJ2-6, with a possible D match to TRBD2 (5 bases). Trimming removed 1 base at V and 0 bases at J, with 7 bases between. The CDR3 has 16 amino acids. CDR1 MNHEY and CDR2 SMNVEV come from the germline V gene (reference sequence). The CDR3 nucleotides read TGTGCCAGCAGTTTATTGGGAGTCTCTGGGGCCAACGTCCTGACTTTC. It is translated as CASSLLGVSGANVLTF.

The genes are TRBV6-2 or TRBV6-3 and TRBJ1-2, with 7 bases identical to TRBD1. Trimming at V came to 6 bases and at J to 4 bases, leaving 11 bases not matched to a gene. From germline, CDR1 is MNHEY and CDR2 SVGEGT. CDR3 length equals 15 residues. CDR3 residues: CASRPLYRGTYGYTF. In DNA form, the CDR3 reads TGTGCCAGCAGACCTCTCTACAGGGGTACCTATGGCTACACCTTC.

This clonotype was found a few times. J is TRBJ1-5 and V is TRBV7-9; 7 bases map to TRBD1. J was trimmed by 6 bases and V by 5 bases; bases with no gene match: 10. The CDR3 extends over 15 amino acids. Germline values: CDR1 SEHNR, CDR2 FQNEAQ (reference sequence). The CDR3 reads CASSVDRERGQPQHF. CDR3 in DNA: TGTGCCAGCAGCGTTGACAGGGAGAGGGGTCAGCCCCAGCATTTT. Together with reference TRBV7-9 and TRBJ1-5, the CDR3 gives the full variable domain: DTGVSQNPRHKITKRGQNVTFRCDPISEHNRLYWYRQTLGQGPEFLTYFQNEAQLEKSRLLSDRFSAERPKGSFSTLEIQRTEQGDSAMYLCASSVDRERGQPQHFGDGTRLSIL.

This chain joins TRBV4-3 and TRBJ2-7, with D perhaps matching TRBD1 (5 bases). This CDR3 has 17 residues. The germline V gene has CDR1 LGHNA and CDR2 YSLEER. V was clipped by 0 bases and J by 4 bases, with 19 bases between them. CDR3 sequence reads: CASSQDRGASATYEQYF. CDR3 bases: TGCGCCAGCAGCCAAGATCGTGGGGCATCGGCTACTTACGAGCAGTACTTC.

This clonotype was seen a handful of times. CDR3 loop: CSARSGTGHNSPLHF. The CDR3 nucleotides read TGCAGTGCTAGATCCGGGACAGGGCACAATTCACCCCTCCACTTT. This rearrangement joins TRBV20-1 to TRBJ1-6, with 9 bases fitting TRBD1. The germline V gene has CDR1 DFQATT and CDR2 SNEGSKA (reference sequence). This CDR3 contains 15 residues. The V and J ends lost 2 bases and 7 bases, in that order; junction bases with no gene match: 6.

This clonotype was observed at least ten times. The genes are TRBV20-1 and TRBJ2-7; 13 nucleotides align to TRBD2. CDR1 is DFQATT, CDR2 SNEGSKA, per germline (reference sequence). Trimming removed 3 bases from V and 7 bases from J; junction bases left unmatched: 9. The CDR3 totals 15 residues. The CDR3 region is CSASQTLAGGEEQYF. The CDR3 DNA follows: TGCAGTGCTAGTCAAACACTAGCGGGAGGGGAGGAGCAGTACTTC.

This clonotype was observed a handful of times. CDR3 amino acids: CASSQDYTAADYEQYF. The CDR3, as DNA: TGCGCCAGCAGCCAAGATTACACGGCAGCAGACTACGAGCAGTACTTC. V gene TRBV4-3 combines with J gene TRBJ2-7, with D unresolved. From germline, CDR1 is LGHNA and CDR2 YSLEER. The CDR3 is 16 amino acids. Trimming cost V 0 bases and J 3 bases, with 15 bases left between them.

This clonotype was observed a handful of times. This chain links TRBV19 with TRBJ1-3; D uncertain. V lost 9 bases and J lost 4, with 22 bases in between. The CDR3 runs to 16 residues. Germline CDR1 LNHDA, CDR2 SQIVND (reference sequence). The DNA for the CDR3 is TGTGCCAGCACCACCAACACCGGGAAAGGCGGAAACACCATATATTTT. It is translated as CASTTNTGKGGNTIYF.

V and J are TRBV7-9 and TRBJ2-5; D unresolved. The CDR3 is 12 amino acids. V dropped 4 bases and J dropped 5 bases, with 8 bases sitting between them. Germline V gene lookup returns CDR1 SEHNR and CDR2 FQNEAQ (reference sequence). The CDR3 region has the DNA TGTGCCAGCAGCTCCCCTCGGGAGACCCAGTACTTC. Translating it yields CASSSPRETQYF.

As regards this clonotype: A much more abundant neighbour one base away suggests this may be a read error. V and J are TRBV5-1 and TRBJ2-7; 14 nucleotides align to TRBD2. Germline CDR1 reads SGHRS; CDR2 reads YFSETQ. V dropped 3 bases and J dropped 3; count of bases not matched to a gene: 2. The CDR3 spans 15 residues. CDR3 in DNA: TGCGCCAGCAGCTCGACTAGCGGGAGGGTCTACGAGCAGTACTTC. Its translation is CASSSTSGRVYEQYF.

This clonotype was observed a handful of times. The chain links TRBV4-3 to TRBJ2-2; 10 nucleotides agree with TRBD2. Germline CDR1 and CDR2: LGHNA and YSLEER. The length of the CDR3 is 19 residues. Losses at the gene ends were 0 bases for V and 5 bases for J; bases not matched to a gene: 12. CDR3: CASSQDRASGSGSTGELFF. CDR3 bases: TGCGCCAGCAGCCAAGATCGGGCTAGCGGGAGTGGATCGACCGGGGAGCTGTTTTTT.

This clonotype has a count of ten or more. The rearrangement links TRBV4-3 to TRBJ2-7; unclear D gene. This CDR3 is 15 amino acids long. Per the germline V gene, CDR1 is LGHNA and CDR2 is YSLEER. V lost 3 bases to trimming and J lost 0 bases, with 12 bases between them. CDR3 in DNA: TGCGCCAGCAGCCAGGGTGCCGGTGCCTCCTACGAGCAGTACTTC. Translated, it gives CASSQGAGASYEQYF.

In its sample, this clonotype was seen many times. The rearrangement links TRBV23-1 to TRBJ1-1; the D gene is possibly TRBD1 (5 bases). TRBV23-1 is an ORF, and what it does is uncertain. The CDR3 contains 15 residues. V lost 0 bases, J lost 4 bases, and 12 bases lay in between. The CDR3 DNA sequence: TGCGCCAGCAGTCAATCCGGCAGGGAGGGCACTGAAGCTTTCTTT. This encodes CASSQSGREGTEAFF.

About this clonotype itself: A much more abundant neighbour one base away suggests this may be a read error. The chain carries TRBV11-1 and TRBJ2-7; D is possibly TRBD1 (6 bases). The germline V gene encodes CDR1 SGHAT and CDR2 FQDESV (reference sequence). The V end lost 5 bases, the J end lost 0 bases, and 8 bases lay between the germline ends. This CDR3 spans 13 amino acids. CDR3 amino acids: CASSPDSSYEQYF. The CDR3 region has the DNA TGTGCCAGCAGCCCGGACAGCTCCTACGAGCAGTACTTC.

This sequence joins TRBV11-2 and TRBJ2-7; TRBD1 aligns across 7 bases. Germline CDR1 is SGHAT and CDR2 is FQNNGV. V dropped 2 bases and J dropped 0; count of bases not matched to a gene: 4. The CDR3 sequence is 15 residues long. CDR3 nucleotides: TGTGCCAGCAGCTTACGAGGGGGCAGCTCCTACGAGCAGTACTTC. This codes for CASSLRGGSSYEQYF.

This clonotype was found a few times. The V gene is TRBV7-9, the J gene TRBJ1-1, with D unclear. The length of the CDR3 is 12 residues. Germline V gives CDR1 SEHNR, CDR2 FQNEAQ (reference sequence). V was trimmed by 5 bases and J by 2 bases, leaving 6 bases between them. In DNA, the CDR3 is TGTGCCAGCAGCGAAATCAACACTGAAGCTTTCTTT. This encodes CASSEINTEAFF.

This clonotype was recorded at least ten times. The J gene is TRBJ1-1, the V gene TRBV7-8; D gene ambiguous. Germline assignment: CDR1 SGHVS and CDR2 FQNEAQ. Trimming shortened V by 1 base and J by 0 bases, and 12 bases separated the two germline ends. The CDR3 sequence is 16 residues long. The CDR3 bases are TGTGCCAGCAGCTTAGATGTTCAGATAATGAACACTGAAGCTTTCTTT. It encodes CASSLDVQIMNTEAFF.

This clonotype was seen a handful of times. The rearrangement joins TRBV4-2 to TRBJ2-5; D might be TRBD1 (6 bases). Trimming cost V 3 bases and J 1 base, with 12 bases left between them. The CDR3 has 15 amino acids. Germline CDR1 reads LGHNA; CDR2 reads YNFKEQ. The CDR3 DNA reads as TGTGCCAGCAGCCAGCTGGACAGCCGCCAAGAGACCCAGTACTTC. This encodes CASSQLDSRQETQYF.

The V call is TRBV27, the J call TRBJ2-2; TRBD2 aligns across 10 bases. CDR3 length: 21 amino acids. Trimming at V came to 5 bases and at J to 3 bases, leaving 21 bases not matched to a gene. Germline V gives CDR1 MNHEY, CDR2 SMNVEV (reference sequence). The CDR3 region has the DNA TGTGCCAGCAGTCCATACCCCCTCAGGGTAGCGGGGGGCCCCCACACCGGGGAGCTGTTTTTT. It encodes CASSPYPLRVAGGPHTGELFF.

In this sample, this clonotype turned up many times. This rearrangement joins TRBV7-9 to TRBJ2-3; D is unresolved. The germline CDR1 and CDR2 sequences are SEHNR and FQNEAQ (reference sequence). The germline V and J ends were trimmed by 7 bases and 2 bases, with 19 bases remaining between them. The CDR3 runs to 16 residues. The CDR3 sequence: CASTIQTGYLTDTQYF. DNA for the CDR3: TGTGCCAGCACCATCCAAACCGGATACCTCACAGATACGCAGTATTTT.

This clonotype turned up a few times. The rearrangement uses TRBV6-6 and TRBJ2-7, with D possibly TRBD2 on 5 matching bases. This CDR3 comprises 15 residues. Trimming left V 0 bases short and J 2 bases short, with 11 bases between. Germline-derived CDR1 and CDR2 are MNHNY and SVGAGI (reference sequence). In nucleotides, the CDR3 is TGTGCCAGCAGTTACTCCGGAACGGGGACCTACGAGCAGTACTTC. It codes for CASSYSGTGTYEQYF.

This clonotype was counted ten times or more. V gene TRBV4-1 combines with J gene TRBJ2-1; 9 bases fit TRBD2. Germline V gene data show CDR1 as MGHRA and CDR2 as YSYEKL. The CDR3 has 18 residues. The J segment lost 0 bases and the V segment lost 3 bases, leaving 9 bases of the junction unmatched. CDR3 protein: CASSQRLAGTHSYNEQFF. The CDR3 DNA sequence: TGCGCCAGCAGCCAGAGGCTAGCGGGAACCCACTCCTACAATGAGCAGTTCTTC.

In its sample, this clonotype was seen once. V and J are TRBV28 and TRBJ1-4, with 11 bases lining up with TRBD1. This CDR3 has 15 residues. V trimming: 5 bases; J trimming: 6 bases; junction bases outside the gene matches: 5. The germline CDR1 and CDR2 sequences are MDHEN and SYDVKM. CDR3 in DNA: TGTGCCAGCAGTCCACGGACAGGGGGCTATGAAAAACTGTTTTTT. This encodes CASSPRTGGYEKLFF.

V and J are TRBV20-1 and TRBJ2-2; D is possibly TRBD1 (5 bases). There are 14 residues in the CDR3. Between the trimmed V and J ends, which lost 0 bases and 5 bases, there was a span of 10 bases. From germline, CDR1 is DFQATT and CDR2 SNEGSKA (reference sequence). CDR3 sequence (DNA): TGCAGTGCTAGAGATCGACAGCAGACCGGGGAGCTGTTTTTT. This translates into CSARDRQQTGELFF.

This clonotype was seen only a few times. The rearrangement joins TRBV4-1 to TRBJ2-7, with D possibly matching TRBD2 (6 bases). This CDR3 spans 16 amino acids. Germline V gene data show CDR1 as MGHRA and CDR2 as YSYEKL. V lost 0 bases, J lost 2 bases, and 14 bases lay in between. CDR3 amino acids: CASSQEAGNPTYEQYF. The CDR3 coding sequence is TGCGCCAGCAGCCAAGAGGCGGGGAACCCTACCTACGAGCAGTACTTC.

Remarks on this clonotype: This may be a read error, as it is one base from a much larger clone. The chain joins TRBV6-6 to TRBJ2-2; perhaps TRBD1 as D (6 bases). CDR3 length: 13 residues. CDR1 is MNHNY and CDR2 is SVGAGI in the germline V gene (reference sequence). Here the CDR3 reads CASTYRDTGEPFF. The CDR3 DNA reads as TGTGCCAGCACCTACCGGGACACCGGGGAGCCGTTTTTT.

This clonotype was found many times. V usage is TRBV27 and J usage is TRBJ1-5; D is ambiguous. The germline CDR1 and CDR2 sequences are MNHEY and SMNVEV (reference sequence). V was trimmed by 3 bases and J by 1 base, leaving 10 bases between them. The length of the CDR3 is 15 residues. CDR3 coding DNA: TGTGCCAGCAGTTTCCGCCCCGGAAGCAATCAGCCCCAGCATTTT. Translated: CASSFRPGSNQPQHF.

This clonotype was picked up many times. The CDR3 DNA reads TGTGCCAGCAGCTTCGGGACAGGGAGGGATACTGAAGCTTTCTTT. Protein product: CASSFGTGRDTEAFF. V and J are TRBV7-9 and TRBJ1-1; 9 nucleotides align to TRBD1. Germline CDR1 and CDR2: SEHNR and FQNEAQ (reference sequence). J lost 5 bases, V lost 3 bases, and 7 bases had no gene match. This CDR3 has 15 amino acids. The full variable domain, its missing parts supplied by reference TRBV7-9 and TRBJ1-1, is DTGVSQNPRHKITKRGQNVTFRCDPISEHNRLYWYRQTLGQGPEFLTYFQNEAQLEKSRLLSDRFSAERPKGSFSTLEIQRTEQGDSAMYLCASSFGTGRDTEAFFGQGTRLTVV.

Notes on this clonotype: The junction and the germline gene differ at one end; a read error may be behind it. This chain uses TRBV5-1 with TRBJ2-5; 8 bases fit TRBD2. Germline assignment: CDR1 SGHRS and CDR2 YFSETQ. The CDR3 is 16 residues long. The DNA for the CDR3 is TGCGCCAGCTTCCTTGGTGTGCGCGGGGGGTTCGCGCCCCCGTCCTTC. It yields the protein CASFLGVRGGFAPPSF.

This clonotype was observed at least ten times. The chain employs TRBV7-9 and TRBJ2-7; D unclear. V lost 2 bases to trimming and J lost 9 bases, with 17 bases between them. The CDR3 runs to 14 residues. Germline CDR1 reads SEHNR; CDR2 reads FQNEAQ (reference sequence). CDR3 bases: TGTGCCAGCAGCTTACCGCAGTTTCCGTGGTGGCAGTACTTC. It encodes CASSLPQFPWWQYF.